This TCR beta chain is from a study of blood T cell repertoires in COVID-19. Across the whole study: Sites in the United States, Italy and Spain provided acute and convalescent COVID-19 samples.

Germline CDR1 and CDR2: MNHEY and SVGAGI. This CDR3 region has 11 residues. V lost 8 bases to trimming and J lost 5 bases, with 10 bases between them. In the source study's methods: Reference gene primer amplification in the assay estimated nucleated cell counts. The data were produced by immunoSEQ multiplex PCR, yet TCRdb's version contains in-frame clones alone and is incomplete. That table furnishes V, J and clone size, whereas the DNA furnished D and trimming. This table holds tens of thousands of clones, more than 75% found once. This clone was recorded once. The receptor was derived from a man aged 45-60 years with active COVID-19. Sequences were obtained from peripheral blood. V and J are TRBV6-5 and TRBJ2-7; no firm D call. The CDR3 region is CASPLFNEQYF. CDR3 sequence (DNA): TGTGCCAGCCCCTTGTTTAACGAGCAGTACTTC.